These 25 T cell receptor beta chains originate from one sample sequenced in a study of blood T cell repertoires in COVID-19. The protocol was immunoSEQ multiplex PCR, while the TCRdb copy is restricted to in-frame clones and leaves out a portion. The table records hundreds of thousands of clones, approximately 91% of them present only once. Material for sequencing was peripheral blood. The source is a man aged 55 to 70 who had recovered from COVID-19.

CDR3 nucleotides: TGTGCCAGCAGCGTAGCCCCGGGACGGAGACTAGCAGGGGGCTACACCTTC. Translation gives CASSVAPGRRLAGGYTF. The J gene is TRBJ1-2, the V gene TRBV9; possible D gene TRBD1, 5 bases. CDR3 length: 17 amino acids. Trimming took 0 bases from V and 8 from J, leaving 23 bases between them. Germline V lookup: CDR1 SGDLS, CDR2 YYNGEE.

Points on this clone: The sample holds other DNA sequences that translate to the same CDR3. V gene TRBV28 combines with J gene TRBJ2-7; no definite D call. Trimming cost V 4 bases and J 0 bases, with 4 bases left between them. Looked up from germline, CDR1 is MDHEN and CDR2 is SYDVKM. The CDR3 is 12 residues long. CDR3 sequence reads: CASSSSSYEQYF. In nucleotides, the CDR3 is TGTGCCAGCAGTTCTAGCTCCTACGAGCAGTACTTC.

A single count supports this clone. The V gene is TRBV4-1, the J gene TRBJ2-3; D possibly corresponds to TRBD1 (6 bases). The CDR3 is made up of 14 amino acids. Between the trimmed V and J ends, which lost 1 base and 5 bases, there was a span of 10 bases. Germline V lookup: CDR1 MGHRA, CDR2 YSYEKL. The CDR3 coding sequence is TGCGCCAGCAGCCAAGCAGGGGCGATAGATACGCAGTATTTT. It translates to CASSQAGAIDTQYF.

CDR3 DNA sequence: TGTGCCAGCAGTCTGGTGACAGGGGGCTCCTCCTATAATTCACCCCTCCACTTT. Amino acid sequence: CASSLVTGGSSYNSPLHF. This rearrangement joins TRBV6-6 to TRBJ1-6; 10 bases fit TRBD1. The CDR3 length is 18 residues. V was clipped by 5 bases and J by 0 bases; unmatched bases: 7. From germline, CDR1 is MNHNY and CDR2 SVGAGI (reference sequence).

This clone was counted once. The chain is built from TRBV4-2 and TRBJ2-1; D gene unclear. This CDR3 region has 16 residues. Between the trimmed V and J ends, which lost 0 bases and 4 bases, there was a span of 13 bases. CDR1 is LGHNA, CDR2 YNFKEQ, per germline. CDR3 residues: CASSQDPNPPYNEQFF. CDR3 DNA sequence: TGTGCCAGCAGCCAAGATCCTAACCCGCCATACAATGAGCAGTTCTTC.

The chain uses TRBV28 and TRBJ1-1, with D uncertain. The germline CDR1 and CDR2 sequences are MDHEN and SYDVKM. V gave up 3 bases and J gave up 7 bases, with 6 bases separating them. The CDR3 extends over 11 amino acids. CDR3 coding DNA: TGTGCCAGCAGTTTGTGGAGTGAAGCTTTCTTT. The encoded protein is CASSLWSEAFF.

V and J are TRBV28 and TRBJ2-1; D is unresolved. This CDR3 contains 10 residues. V was shortened by 4 bases and J by 15 bases, with 10 bases between the two germline ends. Germline loops: CDR1 MDHEN, CDR2 SYDVKM. The CDR3 region has the DNA TGTGCCAGCAGTTCCTCCCTCCGGTTCTTC. Its translation: CASSSSLRFF.

The CDR3 loop reads CATSGRGDANTGELFF. CDR3 bases: TGTGCCACCAGCGGAAGAGGAGACGCGAACACCGGGGAGCTGTTTTTT. The rearrangement joins TRBV15 to TRBJ2-2; D not resolved. Germline V gives CDR1 LNHNV, CDR2 YYDKDF (reference sequence). With 5 bases removed from V and 0 bases from J, the gap between germline ends came to 13 bases. This CDR3 comprises 16 residues.

This chain connects TRBV10-1 to TRBJ2-3; D is possibly TRBD2 (5 bases). Looked up from germline, CDR1 is WNHNN and CDR2 is SYGVQD (reference sequence). V shed 3 bases and J shed 0 bases, with 13 bases lying between them. The CDR3 length is 16 residues. The chain's CDR3 is CASSEKASPSTDTQYF. In DNA, the CDR3 is TGCGCCAGCAGTGAAAAGGCTAGCCCTAGCACAGATACGCAGTATTTT.

V and J are TRBV6-2 or TRBV6-3 and TRBJ1-5; D is perhaps TRBD1 (6 bases). The CDR3 spans 16 residues. Germline CDR1 is MNHEY and CDR2 is SVGEGT. Trimming shortened V by 4 bases and J by 4 bases, and 17 bases separated the two germline ends. The CDR3 region is CASSSQTGRRNQPQHF. In nucleotides, the CDR3 is TGTGCCAGCAGTTCCCAGACAGGACGCAGGAATCAGCCCCAGCATTTT.

The genes are TRBV6-6 and TRBJ2-2, with 11 bases matching TRBD2. The CDR3 runs 17 residues. V lost 5 bases and J lost 0; bases outside the gene matches: 5. Germline values: CDR1 MNHNY, CDR2 SVGAGI (reference sequence). CDR3 sequence (DNA): TGTGCCAGCAGTCGGGGACTAGCGGCTACGAACACCGGGGAGCTGTTTTTT. The encoded protein is CASSRGLAATNTGELFF.

The sample holds a few counts of this clone. The chain is built from TRBV9 and TRBJ2-1; perhaps TRBD2 as D (6 bases). This CDR3 spans 16 amino acids. V lost 0 bases and J lost 4, with 14 bases in between. The germline V gene has CDR1 SGDLS and CDR2 YYNGEE. The CDR3 reads CASSVVPGEGYNEQFF. In DNA form, the CDR3 reads TGTGCCAGCAGCGTAGTACCGGGAGAGGGGTACAATGAGCAGTTCTTC.

The chain combines TRBV5-6 with TRBJ1-2; the D gene is possibly TRBD1 (5 bases). CDR1 is SGHDT and CDR2 is YYEEEE in the germline V gene. Trimming left V 4 bases short and J 4 bases short, with 11 bases between. The CDR3 sequence is 13 residues long. CDR3 coding DNA: TGTGCCAGCAGCCCGGGGGAAGCCTATGGCTACACCTTC. This translates into CASSPGEAYGYTF.

This chain uses TRBV2 with TRBJ2-3; TRBD2 agrees at 10 bases. The CDR3 runs 13 residues. The junction had 3 bases not matched to a gene; V was cut back by 7 bases and J by 5 bases. Germline values: CDR1 SNHLY, CDR2 FYNNEI. The CDR3 loop reads CASNQRGGDTQYF. The DNA for the CDR3 is TGTGCCAGCAACCAGCGGGGGGGAGATACGCAGTATTTT.

The chain has TRBV5-1 and TRBJ2-7; 8 bases are a match to TRBD1. J was trimmed by 0 bases and V by 4 bases; bases with no gene match: 6. This CDR3 is built from 15 residues. Germline V lookup: CDR1 SGHRS, CDR2 YFSETQ. The CDR3, as DNA: TGCGCCAGCAGCATTACAGGGGGACCCTCCTACGAGCAGTACTTC. It is translated as CASSITGGPSYEQYF.

This clone has just one count. The CDR3 region has the DNA TGTGCCAGCAGTATAGGAGGAAGCTACGAGCAGTACTTC. This codes for CASSIGGSYEQYF. The chain combines TRBV27 with TRBJ2-7; a weak D match, TRBD2 (5 bases). Per the germline V gene, CDR1 is MNHEY and CDR2 is SMNVEV (reference sequence). The V gene lost 5 bases and the J gene lost 3 bases, with 11 bases spanning the gap. CDR3 length: 13 residues.

J is TRBJ1-1 and V is TRBV2; TRBD1 agrees at 8 bases. CDR1 and CDR2 from the germline V gene are SNHLY and FYNNEI. The V and J ends lost 4 bases and 4 bases, in that order; junction bases with no gene match: 5. This CDR3 is built from 14 residues. CDR3 amino acids: CASSATGGATEAFF. The CDR3 bases are TGTGCCAGCAGTGCAACAGGGGGGGCCACTGAAGCTTTCTTT.

The CDR3 loop reads CASSERDRGITEAFF. The CDR3, as DNA: TGTGCCAGCAGTGAGCGGGACAGGGGGATCACTGAAGCTTTCTTT. The rearrangement joins TRBV6-4 to TRBJ1-1; 11 positions agree with TRBD1. Trimming removed 3 bases from V and 4 bases from J; junction bases left unmatched: 4. From germline, CDR1 is MRHNA and CDR2 SNTAGT. The CDR3 loop spans 15 amino acids.

On this clone: An end of the junction differs from the germline gene, which may be a read error. V is TRBV6-6 and J is TRBJ2-3, with D possibly being TRBD2 (7 bases). This CDR3 comprises 14 residues. The germline gives CDR1 MNHNY, CDR2 SVGAGI (reference sequence). CDR3 sequence: CASSYSSGGLPKDF. Written as DNA, the CDR3 is TGTGCCAGCAGTTACTCTTCGGGGGGCCTCCCTAAGGATTTT.

This chain uses TRBV27 with TRBJ1-3; perhaps TRBD1 as D (5 bases). The CDR3 contains 17 residues. The V gene lost 7 bases and the J gene lost 3 bases, with 22 bases spanning the gap. Germline lookup yields CDR1 MNHEY and CDR2 SMNVEV (reference sequence). The CDR3 spells CASITSRRAFGGNTIYF. Here the CDR3 DNA reads TGTGCCAGCATCACAAGTCGCAGGGCGTTTGGTGGAAACACCATATATTTT.

J is TRBJ2-7 and V is TRBV30, with 10 bases aligning to TRBD1. The CDR3 totals 17 residues. The J segment lost 4 bases and the V segment lost 0 bases, leaving 12 bases of the junction unmatched. Germline CDR1 and CDR2: GTSNPN and SVGIG (reference sequence). CDR3 coding DNA: TGTGCCTGGAGTGTACAGGGAGGGGGACAGGGGATATACGAGCAGTACTTC. Protein sequence: CAWSVQGGGQGIYEQYF.

This chain links TRBV18 with TRBJ1-3, with D unresolved. The V gene lost 3 bases and the J gene lost 4 bases, with 16 bases spanning the gap. CDR3 length equals 16 residues. Germline assignment: CDR1 KGHSH and CDR2 LQKENI. The CDR3 bases are TGTGCCAGCTCACCTACTAGGGCCGTGCCAGGAAACACCATATATTTT. Its translation: CASSPTRAVPGNTIYF.

This chain joins TRBV27 and TRBJ1-6; D not resolved. The V and J ends lost 4 bases and 6 bases respectively, with 22 bases between them. The CDR3 is 18 amino acids. Germline CDR1 and CDR2: MNHEY and SMNVEV (reference sequence). CDR3 sequence reads: CASSYRSVYGTGNSPLHF. In DNA form, the CDR3 reads TGTGCCAGCAGTTACCGGTCGGTATATGGAACGGGTAATTCACCCCTCCACTTT.

The V gene is TRBV9, the J gene TRBJ1-3; D remains unclear. The CDR3 is 16 amino acids. V was clipped by 4 bases and J by 8 bases, with 22 bases between them. The germline gives CDR1 SGDLS, CDR2 YYNGEE. CDR3 sequence: CASSPRLRAAGDTIYF. The CDR3 nucleotides read TGTGCCAGCAGCCCCAGGTTGAGGGCCGCCGGGGACACCATATATTTT.

The V call is TRBV11-2, the J call TRBJ2-7; 7 bases map to TRBD1. CDR1 is SGHAT, CDR2 FQNNGV, per germline. This CDR3 has 15 residues. After removal of 5 bases from V and 0 bases from J, the junction contained 7 bases not matched to a gene. Here the CDR3 DNA reads TGTGCCAGCAGCGCCCGGGACAGACTCTCCTACGAGCAGTACTTC. Its protein product is CASSARDRLSYEQYF. The full variable domain, rest sourced from reference TRBV11-2 and TRBJ2-7, is EAGVAQSPRYKIIEKRQSVAFWCNPISGHATLYWYQQILGQGPKLLIQFQNNGVVDDSQLPKDRFSAERLKGVDSTLKIQPAKLEDSAVYLCASSARDRLSYEQYFGPGTRLTVT.